The source of this T cell receptor beta chain is a study of T cells after yellow fever vaccination. General study points: FACS-sorted repertoires might harbor abundant contaminating clonotypes from the bulk population. It was a weaker secondary response, yet one that peaked faster, at day 5 versus 15.

To note about this clonotype: The antigen is unknown.

This CDR3 is 12 amino acids long. Trimming pared 8 bases from V and 2 bases from J, leaving 9 bases between. Germline V gene lookup returns CDR1 MNHEY and CDR2 SVGEGT. A single record per CDR3 protein comes from TCRdb applying MiXCR to the 5' RACE reads. The table has about 500,000 distinct CDR3 sequences, about a sixth seen once. The sequencing here drew on PBMCs, taken 5 days after the first yellow fever vaccination. The TCR originated in a man younger than 35 who received the YFV17D yellow fever vaccine. The chain combines TRBV6-2 or TRBV6-3 with TRBJ2-5; tentatively, D is TRBD1 (6 bases). The CDR3 region is CASRDMQETQYF. CDR3 nucleotide sequence: TGTGCCAGCCGGGACATGCAAGAGACCCAGTACTTC.